This entry lists 30 T cell receptor beta chains sequenced from one sample in a study of beta chain features in type 1 diabetes. The study reverse transcribed the entire isolated RNA, so it sequenced expressed TCRB transcripts. Sequenced by immunoSEQ multiplex PCR; TCRdb stores in-frame clones only, minus some. The sample lists around 160,000 clones, 48% occurring once. The specimen sequenced was Tregs from blood. Receptor source: a young man in good health.

J is TRBJ2-1 and V is TRBV5-4; 8 bases are a match to TRBD2. This CDR3 spans 15 amino acids. The V segment lost 3 bases and the J segment 8 bases; nucleotides outside the gene matches: 10. Germline V gives CDR1 SGHNT, CDR2 YYREEE (reference sequence). In nucleotides, the CDR3 is TGTGCCAGCAGCTCTTGGAGCGGGAGTAGCCATGAGCAGTTCTTC. Translation gives CASSSWSGSSHEQFF.

The chain has TRBV5-1 and TRBJ2-1; D unresolved. V was cut by 0 bases and J by 9 bases, with 10 bases left in between. CDR1 SGHRS and CDR2 YFSETQ come from the germline V gene. The CDR3 is made up of 13 amino acids. The CDR3 protein is CASSLATTSEQFF. The CDR3 DNA sequence: TGCGCCAGCAGCTTGGCCACGACTTCTGAGCAGTTCTTC.

The chain links TRBV4-3 to TRBJ2-1; 9 bases are shared with TRBD1. Germline V gene sequence: CDR1 LGHNA, CDR2 YSLEER. Trimming cost V 4 bases and J 7 bases; bases outside gene matches: 8. This CDR3 region has 15 residues. The CDR3 reads CASSREWDRVNEQFF. The CDR3 DNA sequence: TGCGCCAGCAGCCGCGAATGGGACAGGGTGAATGAGCAGTTCTTC.

V gene TRBV19 combines with J gene TRBJ1-4, with 9 positions matching TRBD1. The germline V gene encodes CDR1 LNHDA and CDR2 SQIVND (reference sequence). The CDR3 extends over 14 amino acids. The trim removed 6 bases at V and 8 bases at J, leaving 7 bases unmatched. The CDR3 DNA is TGTGCCAGTAGCTCCGGGACAGGGACCGAAAAACTGTTTTTT. Residues: CASSSGTGTEKLFF.

This clone was seen a handful of times. This chain joins TRBV2 and TRBJ1-5; D gene unclear. This CDR3 is 14 amino acids long. The germline V gene encodes CDR1 SNHLY and CDR2 FYNNEI. V was clipped by 3 bases and J by 4 bases, with 10 bases between them. CDR3 sequence reads: CASSERNRNQPQHF. CDR3 in DNA: TGTGCCAGCAGTGAGAGGAACCGAAATCAGCCCCAGCATTTT.

This clone was picked up a small number of times. This chain links TRBV7-9 with TRBJ2-1, with a weak D call TRBD1 (6 bases). Germline-derived CDR1 and CDR2 are SEHNR and FQNEAQ (reference sequence). The CDR3 has 12 amino acids. Trimming shortened V by 3 bases and J by 10 bases, and 10 bases separated the two germline ends. The CDR3 here is CASSFVGTEQFF. The CDR3 nucleotides are TGTGCCAGCAGCTTCGTTGGGACAGAGCAGTTCTTC.

The chain recombines TRBV28 with TRBJ2-3, with 7 bases matching TRBD2. The CDR3 is 17 residues long. V gave up 7 bases and J gave up 3 bases; unmatched junction bases: 16. Germline CDR1 MDHEN, CDR2 SYDVKM. CDR3 sequence: CASTAPGGGIGTDTQYF. In DNA form, the CDR3 reads TGTGCCAGCACTGCCCCTGGGGGAGGGATCGGGACAGATACGCAGTATTTT.

The count of this clone is one. This sequence joins TRBV27 and TRBJ2-5; 9 nucleotides align to TRBD1. The V segment lost 1 base and the J segment 4 bases; nucleotides outside the gene matches: 4. The CDR3 sequence is 15 residues long. CDR1 and CDR2 from the germline V gene are MNHEY and SMNVEV (reference sequence). The CDR3 is CASSLLGTGRETQYF. The CDR3 DNA sequence: TGTGCCAGCAGTTTATTAGGGACAGGGCGAGAGACCCAGTACTTC.

This clone was counted between two and nine times. The chain links TRBV4-2 to TRBJ2-7; 9 bases fit TRBD1. This CDR3 is 15 amino acids long. J gave up 6 bases and V 4 bases, and 10 bases lay outside the gene matches. Looked up from germline, CDR1 is LGHNA and CDR2 is YNFKEQ. CDR3 nucleotide sequence: TGTGCCAGCAGCCCAAAGGGGGGACAGGGCGGCGAGCAGTACTTC. Amino acid sequence: CASSPKGGQGGEQYF.

This chain links TRBV5-1 with TRBJ2-7, with D possibly being TRBD2 (5 bases). The germline V and J ends were trimmed by 8 bases and 0 bases, with 12 bases remaining between them. The CDR3 spans 13 residues. Germline values: CDR1 SGHRS, CDR2 YFSETQ. The CDR3 loop reads CASSSGSSYEQYF. The CDR3 region has the DNA TGCGCCAGTTCAAGCGGAAGCTCCTACGAGCAGTACTTC.

This chain connects TRBV2 to TRBJ2-4; 8 nucleotides agree with TRBD1. Trimming took 2 bases from V and 4 from J; bases not matched to a gene: 10. The germline V gene encodes CDR1 SNHLY and CDR2 FYNNEI. This CDR3 region has 17 residues. The CDR3 DNA is TGTGCCAGCAGTGAAACGTTGTTGAGACAGGGGAAAAACATTCAGTACTTC. It encodes CASSETLLRQGKNIQYF.

The rearrangement joins TRBV5-8 to TRBJ1-1; D call uncertain. Germline-derived CDR1 and CDR2 are SGHTS and YDEGEE. V lost 3 bases, J lost 4 bases, and 13 bases lay in between. The CDR3 length is 14 residues. CDR3 in DNA: TGTGCCAGCAGCTCACCCTACGGCGGCACTGAAGCTTTCTTT. Translation: CASSSPYGGTEAFF.

The chain joins TRBV5-4 to TRBJ2-7; a weak D match, TRBD2 (5 bases). CDR3 length equals 14 residues. The V end lost 5 bases, the J end lost 5 bases, and 17 bases lay between the germline ends. The germline V gene encodes CDR1 SGHNT and CDR2 YYREEE (reference sequence). The CDR3 region has the DNA TGTGCCAGCAGACTAGACGTAAATTCGCACGAGCAGTACTTC. Protein: CASRLDVNSHEQYF.

The gene calls are TRBV25-1 and TRBJ2-1; D may be TRBD2 (7 bases). This CDR3 spans 18 amino acids. The V and J ends lost 6 bases and 3 bases respectively, with 24 bases between them. From germline, CDR1 is MGHDK and CDR2 SYGVNS. The chain's CDR3 is CASRHDRGGLANYNEQFF. The CDR3 region has the DNA TGTGCCAGCAGGCACGACCGCGGGGGCCTAGCGAACTACAATGAGCAGTTCTTC.

In its sample, this clone was seen a few times. CDR3 coding DNA: TGTGCTAGTGGCCTTGGACAGCCGAGCTCCTACAATGAGCAGTTCTTC. Amino acid sequence: CASGLGQPSSYNEQFF. The rearrangement links TRBV12-5 to TRBJ2-1; D possibly corresponds to TRBD1 (6 bases). The CDR3 contains 16 residues. Per the germline V gene, CDR1 is LGHNT and CDR2 is FRNRAP. V was shortened by 6 bases and J by 0 bases, with 15 bases between the two germline ends.

The rearrangement links TRBV27 to TRBJ2-5; TRBD1 aligns across 8 bases. This CDR3 region has 15 residues. CDR1 and CDR2 from the germline V gene are MNHEY and SMNVEV (reference sequence). After removal of 0 bases from V and 6 bases from J, the junction contained 6 bases not matched to a gene. This CDR3 reads CASSLSRGPKKTQYF. CDR3 bases: TGTGCCAGCAGTTTATCCAGGGGGCCAAAGAAGACCCAGTACTTC.

The table lists this clone with a few counts. The chain has TRBV5-4 and TRBJ2-3; D may be TRBD2 (5 bases). Trimming removed 1 base at V and 4 bases at J, with 16 bases between. Per the germline V gene, CDR1 is SGHNT and CDR2 is YYREEE (reference sequence). The CDR3 totals 16 residues. CDR3 in amino acids: CASSLPTFGSADTQYF. CDR3 sequence (DNA): TGTGCCAGCAGCTTGCCCACCTTTGGGAGCGCAGATACGCAGTATTTT. The entire variable domain, with the rest obtained from reference TRBV5-4 and TRBJ2-3, is as follows: ETGVTQSPTHLIKTRGQQVTLRCSSQSGHNTVSWYQQALGQGPQFIFQYYREEENGRGNFPPRFSGLQFPNYSSELNVNALELDDSALYLCASSLPTFGSADTQYFGPGTRLTVL.

The V gene is TRBV4-1, the J gene TRBJ2-7; no clear D gene. Per germline, CDR1 MGHRA and CDR2 YSYEKL. Trimming took off 4 bases at V and 0 bases at J, with 10 bases between the two ends. This CDR3 region has 14 residues. CDR3 nucleotide sequence: TGCGCCAGCAGCCGAGCGATGAGCTCCTACGAGCAGTACTTC. It specifies CASSRAMSSYEQYF.

The genes are TRBV7-8 and TRBJ1-2; D is perhaps TRBD1 (5 bases). The germline V gene encodes CDR1 SGHVS and CDR2 FQNEAQ. Trimming left V 2 bases short and J 8 bases short, with 15 bases between. The CDR3 extends over 14 amino acids. The CDR3 nucleotides read TGTGCCAGCAGCTTAAGGGCAGGGATACAGGGCTACACCTTC. It yields the protein CASSLRAGIQGYTF.

The chain combines TRBV18 with TRBJ2-1; 8 nucleotides line up with TRBD1. CDR1 and CDR2 from the germline V gene are KGHSH and LQKENI. The CDR3 loop spans 16 amino acids. Trimming removed 2 bases from V and 5 bases from J; junction bases left unmatched: 8. The CDR3 is CASSPYRQGNDNEQFF. The DNA for the CDR3 is TGTGCCAGCTCACCATACCGACAGGGGAACGACAATGAGCAGTTCTTC.

This clone was seen once. The V and J genes are TRBV25-1 and TRBJ2-2, with D perhaps matching TRBD1 (5 bases). Trimming took 3 bases from V and 1 from J, leaving 12 bases between them. Germline CDR1 reads MGHDK; CDR2 reads SYGVNS. The CDR3 length is 16 residues. CDR3 nucleotides: TGTGCCAGCAGTGATTTGGGGCAGCAGAACACCGGGGAGCTGTTTTTT. This translates into CASSDLGQQNTGELFF.

The chain links TRBV6-1 to TRBJ1-2; 7 bases map to TRBD1. Trimming cost V 6 bases and J 6 bases; bases outside gene matches: 7. CDR3 size: 13 residues. Germline assignment: CDR1 MNHNS and CDR2 SASEGT. The CDR3: CASRVARGDGYTF. The CDR3 region has the DNA TGTGCCAGCAGAGTGGCCAGGGGGGATGGCTACACCTTC.

This clone was picked up a small number of times. The chain carries TRBV7-2 and TRBJ1-2, with TRBD1 as a possible D gene (5 bases). Germline assignment: CDR1 SGHTA and CDR2 FQGNSA. The CDR3 extends over 14 amino acids. The germline V and J ends were trimmed by 4 bases and 2 bases, with 11 bases remaining between them. CDR3 amino acids: CASSSPAGNYGYTF. DNA of the CDR3: TGTGCCAGCAGCTCGCCGGCAGGGAACTATGGCTACACCTTC.

There are a few counts of this clone. V gene TRBV15 combines with J gene TRBJ2-5, with D uncertain. The V and J ends lost 0 bases and 1 base respectively, with 3 bases between them. The CDR3 consists of 13 residues. The germline CDR1 and CDR2 sequences are LNHNV and YYDKDF (reference sequence). The CDR3 bases are TGTGCCACCAGCAGAGATAGCCAAGAGACCCAGTACTTC. Translated, it gives CATSRDSQETQYF.

This clone appeared a few times. The chain recombines TRBV5-1 with TRBJ2-7, with 9 bases fitting TRBD2. Trimming took 3 bases from V and 7 from J; bases not matched to a gene: 2. The length of the CDR3 is 12 residues. Germline V gene data show CDR1 as SGHRS and CDR2 as YFSETQ. The CDR3 DNA reads TGCGCCAGCAGCTGGGCGGGGGGGGAGCAGTACTTC. Translating it yields CASSWAGGEQYF.

The chain has TRBV10-2 and TRBJ1-5, with D possibly being TRBD1 (6 bases). Trimming stripped 6 bases from V and 5 bases from J, with 8 bases between. The CDR3 sequence is 12 residues long. Germline values: CDR1 WSHSY, CDR2 SAAADI. Written as DNA, the CDR3 is TGCGCCAGCAGACAGGGTTATCAGCCCCAGCATTTT. It yields the protein CASRQGYQPQHF.

The chain employs TRBV18 and TRBJ2-1, with 8 bases fitting TRBD1. The germline V gene has CDR1 KGHSH and CDR2 LQKENI. V trimming: 6 bases; J trimming: 6 bases; junction bases outside the gene matches: 7. This CDR3 has 14 residues. CDR3 region: CASSRTGLPNEQFF. The CDR3, as DNA: TGTGCCAGCTCTCGGACAGGGTTACCCAATGAGCAGTTCTTC.

This chain links TRBV27 with TRBJ2-5, with a tentative D call TRBD2 (5 bases). The CDR3 extends over 15 amino acids. Trimming cost V 4 bases and J 0 bases, with 12 bases left between them. Germline assignment: CDR1 MNHEY and CDR2 SMNVEV (reference sequence). CDR3 region: CASSSRTEYQETQYF. CDR3 in DNA: TGTGCCAGCAGTTCCCGGACTGAGTACCAAGAGACCCAGTACTTC.

In its sample, this clone was seen a few times. The J gene is TRBJ1-5, the V gene TRBV28; maybe TRBD1 (6 bases). From germline, CDR1 is MDHEN and CDR2 SYDVKM. The CDR3 contains 14 residues. V was cut by 7 bases and J by 6 bases, with 16 bases left in between. Here the CDR3 reads CASILGGLGQPQHF. CDR3 sequence (DNA): TGTGCCAGCATCCTGGGGGGGCTCGGTCAGCCCCAGCATTTT.

This clone occurred a few times. The V gene is TRBV7-9, the J gene TRBJ2-1; 7 nucleotides align to TRBD1. With 5 bases clipped from V and 2 bases from J, the junction kept 12 bases outside the gene matches. Germline V CDR1 and CDR2: SEHNR, FQNEAQ (reference sequence). This CDR3 comprises 17 residues. The DNA for the CDR3 is TGTGCCAGCAGCGGAGGCTCCGGGACAGTGACCTACAATGAGCAGTTCTTC. It specifies CASSGGSGTVTYNEQFF.